These T cell receptor beta chains were read from a single sample in a study of T cell changes during pregnancy in multiple sclerosis. Assay used: immunoSEQ multiplex PCR; TCRdb lists only in-frame clones, some missing. This table has fewer than 90,000 clones, 94% appearing once. The sample was peripheral blood, taken after pregnancy. The receptors derive from a female donor in good health, enrolled as a control in a pregnancy study. Both conserved end residues are part of each CDR3. A D gene is named only where the DNA matches it firmly. Only part of the rows carry a size: once, few, many, or a class if the clone is expanded.

V gene	J gene	clone size	D gene	CDR3 DNA	CDR3 protein
TRBV28	TRBJ2-3	.	TRBD2	TGTGCCAGCAGCCCATTCCTTAGCGGGAGGGCCCCAGATACGCAGTATTTT	CASSPFLSGRAPDTQYF
TRBV5-1	TRBJ2-7	.	TRBD1	TGCGCCAGCCGAACCGGGACAGGGATTGGACTTTACGAGCAGTACTTC	CASRTGTGIGLYEQYF
TRBV20-1	TRBJ1-1	.	.	TGCAGTGCTTACAGGGCGCCTGAAGCTTTCTTT	CSAYRAPEAFF
TRBV27	TRBJ2-7	.	TRBD1	TGTGCCAGCAGTTTATCGATTCCGGGGACAGGGCAATACGAGCAGTACTTC	CASSLSIPGTGQYEQYF
TRBV7-2	TRBJ2-3	.	TRBD2	TGTGCCAGCAGCCCGACGGGAGGTCTGGATACGCAGTATTTT	CASSPTGGLDTQYF
TRBV19	TRBJ1-5	.	.	TGTGCCAGTAGTGGACAGCGTGGTCAGCCCCAGCATTTT	CASSGQRGQPQHF
TRBV19	TRBJ2-2	.	TRBD1	TGTGCCAGTACCCATACAGGGGATTCTTGGGAGCTGTTTTTT	CASTHTGDSWELFF
TRBV4-2	TRBJ2-7	.	.	TGTGCCAGCAGCCAGGTCGGTTCCTACGAGCAGTACTTC	CASSQVGSYEQYF
TRBV14	TRBJ1-1	.	TRBD1	TGTGCCAGCAGCTCCTGGACAGGGGGAACTGAAGCTTTCTTT	CASSSWTGGTEAFF
TRBV7-9	TRBJ2-5	.	TRBD2	TGTGCCAGCGGGGAGGGGACCCAGTACTTC	CASGEGTQYF
TRBV7-9	TRBJ2-1	few	TRBD2	TGTGCCAGCACGGGGACTAGCGGGGTGAATGAGCAGTTCTTC	CASTGTSGVNEQFF
TRBV27	TRBJ2-7	.	.	TGTGCCAGCAGTTTATCGGGGGGACGGAACGAGCAGTACTTC	CASSLSGGRNEQYF
TRBV7-9	TRBJ2-1	.	.	TGTGCCAGCAGCTACGAGGGTGAGCAGTTCTTC	CASSYEGEQFF
TRBV4-1	TRBJ2-1	.	TRBD2	TGCGCCAGCAGCCAAGGACTAGCTAAAACAAATGAGCAGTTCTTC	CASSQGLAKTNEQFF
TRBV5-8	TRBJ2-2	once	TRBD1	TGTGCCAGCAGCTTGCGAGACAGGGGGGGCACCGGGGAGCTGTTTTTT	CASSLRDRGGTGELFF
TRBV2	TRBJ2-5	.	TRBD2	TGTGCCAGCAGTGAGCTAGCGGGAGGGGAAGAGACCCAGTACTTC	CASSELAGGEETQYF
TRBV19	TRBJ2-3	.	.	TGTGCCAGTACCCTAGGAGGGGTGGCGGTAGGTACGCAGTATTTT	CASTLGGVAVGTQYF
TRBV7-4	TRBJ2-3	.	TRBD2	TGTGCCAGCAGCTTAGAAACGGGAGGCCGCCGGTGGGCGCAGTATTTT	CASSLETGGRRWAQYF
TRBV11-2	TRBJ2-7	.	.	TGTGCCAGCAGCGAAAATAGTATATACTACGAGCAGTACTTC	CASSENSIYYEQYF
TRBV5-4	TRBJ2-5	.	.	TGTGCCAGCAGCTTGGGACAGCGACAAGAGACCCAGTACTTC	CASSLGQRQETQYF
TRBV15	TRBJ2-1	.	.	TGTGCCACCAGCAGAGTCGGCAATGAGCAGTTCTTC	CATSRVGNEQFF
TRBV15	TRBJ2-7	.	TRBD2	TGTGCCACCAGCAGAGATCGCGTAGCGGGAAGCTACGAGCAGTACTTC	CATSRDRVAGSYEQYF
TRBV14	TRBJ2-5	.	.	TGTGCCAGCAGCCATGACCACAGGGTGTTGGAGACCCAGTACTTC	CASSHDHRVLETQYF
TRBV11-3	TRBJ2-2	.	.	TGTGCCAGCAGCTCCCCATGGAACACCGGGGAGCTGTTTTTT	CASSSPWNTGELFF
TRBV9	TRBJ2-1	once	.	TGTGCCAGCAGCGCGGGGTCCCCCTCCTACAATGAGCAGTTCTTC	CASSAGSPSYNEQFF
TRBV2	TRBJ2-7	.	.	TGTGCCAGCAGTGTGAGAACTCAAGCCTACGAGCAGTACTTC	CASSVRTQAYEQYF